Shown below are 20 T cell receptor beta chains from a single sample sequenced in a study of OX40 agonist ivuxolimab in advanced cancers. This table comes from immunoSEQ multiplex PCR, and its TCRdb copy is limited to in-frame clones, with some not included. The sample comprises about 46,000 clones, roughly nine tenths of which are singletons, and approximately 52% rests with the top ten. Source: CD4+ or CD8+ T cells sorted from blood, taken in a trial of the OX40 agonist ivuxolimab. The receptor source for this set is an adult with an advanced solid tumor such as melanoma, head and neck, liver or kidney cancer.

The gene calls are TRBV28 and TRBJ2-5; TRBD2 aligns across 7 bases. The V gene end was trimmed by 4 bases and the J gene end by 5 bases; junction bases not matched to a gene: 10. Germline CDR1 and CDR2: MDHEN and SYDVKM. The length of the CDR3 is 15 residues. The CDR3 here is CASSSIAGSGETQYF. CDR3 in DNA: TGTGCCAGCAGTTCGATTGCGGGTAGCGGGGAGACCCAGTACTTC.

The V call is TRBV11-2, the J call TRBJ1-2; possible D gene TRBD1, 5 bases. This CDR3 spans 14 amino acids. V was trimmed by 0 bases and J by 8 bases, leaving 13 bases between them. Germline V gene lookup returns CDR1 SGHAT and CDR2 FQNNGV. The CDR3, as DNA: TGTGCCAGCAGCTTAGATCAGGCAGGGCGGGGCTACACCTTC. Its protein is CASSLDQAGRGYTF. The full variable domain, completed using reference TRBV11-2 and TRBJ1-2, is EAGVAQSPRYKIIEKRQSVAFWCNPISGHATLYWYQQILGQGPKLLIQFQNNGVVDDSQLPKDRFSAERLKGVDSTLKIQPAKLEDSAVYLCASSLDQAGRGYTFGSGTRLTVV.

This clone was detected only once. The rearrangement uses TRBV29-1 and TRBJ2-3; TRBD2 agrees at 10 bases. With 5 bases clipped from V and 1 base from J, the junction kept 6 bases outside the gene matches. Germline V CDR1 and CDR2: SQVTM, ANQGSEA. This CDR3 contains 15 residues. CDR3 sequence (DNA): TGCAGCGTTACCCTAGCGGGAGAGGGCACAGATACGCAGTATTTT. It translates to CSVTLAGEGTDTQYF.

The chain has TRBV11-1 and TRBJ2-3; a weak D match, TRBD2 (6 bases). The CDR3 extends over 19 amino acids. From germline, CDR1 is SGHAT and CDR2 FQDESV (reference sequence). Trimming pared 2 bases from V and 2 bases from J, leaving 23 bases between. In DNA, the CDR3 is TGTGCCAGCAGCTTAACGGTTACCCGAGGACTATCCCACACAGATACGCAGTATTTT. This encodes CASSLTVTRGLSHTDTQYF.

The CDR3 spells CASSLWTGVNTEAFF. DNA for the CDR3: TGTGCCAGCAGTCTATGGACAGGGGTGAACACTGAAGCTTTCTTT. The rearrangement joins TRBV2 to TRBJ1-1; 9 bases are shared with TRBD1. The ends lost 5 bases at V and 0 bases at J; junction bases unmatched: 4. The germline V gene encodes CDR1 SNHLY and CDR2 FYNNEI. The CDR3 extends over 15 amino acids. The variable domain in full, with the rest retrieved from reference TRBV2 and TRBJ1-1, is EPEVTQTPSHQVTQMGQEVILRCVPISNHLYFYWYRQILGQKVEFLVSFYNNEISEKSEIFDDQFSVERPDGSNFTLKIRSTKLEDSAMYFCASSLWTGVNTEAFFGQGTRLTVV.

V usage is TRBV7-2 and J usage is TRBJ2-7, with D uncertain. V was trimmed by 0 bases and J by 3 bases, leaving 6 bases between them. Germline V gene sequence: CDR1 SGHTA, CDR2 FQGNSA. The CDR3 contains 13 residues. Here the CDR3 reads CASSLAGGYEQYF. CDR3 bases: TGTGCCAGCAGCTTAGCCGGCGGCTACGAGCAGTACTTC. The full variable domain, with the rest looked up from reference TRBV7-2 and TRBJ2-7, is GAGVSQSPSNKVTEKGKDVELRCDPISGHTALYWYRQSLGQGLEFLIYFQGNSAPDKSGLPSDRFSAERTGGSVSTLTIQRTQQEDSAVYLCASSLAGGYEQYFGPGTRLTVT.

This chain links TRBV18 with TRBJ1-1, with 8 bases matching TRBD1. The CDR3 runs to 15 residues. J lost 5 bases, V lost 2 bases, and 7 bases had no gene match. Looked up from germline, CDR1 is KGHSH and CDR2 is LQKENI. In DNA form, the CDR3 reads TGTGCCAGCTCACCAGCCATGGACAGGGTTACTGAAGCTTTCTTT. Its translation: CASSPAMDRVTEAFF.

The chain combines TRBV28 with TRBJ1-2; D perhaps matches TRBD1 (5 bases). This CDR3 spans 15 amino acids. Germline CDR1 and CDR2: MDHEN and SYDVKM. Trimming removed 5 bases at V and 7 bases at J, with 20 bases between. CDR3 sequence: CASSGRSGPRSGYTF. CDR3 DNA sequence: TGTGCCAGCAGTGGCCGGTCGGGGCCCCGTAGTGGCTACACCTTC.

The V gene is TRBV5-1, the J gene TRBJ2-5; D is unclear. V gave up 1 base and J gave up 3 bases, with 7 bases separating them. The germline gives CDR1 SGHRS, CDR2 YFSETQ. The CDR3 consists of 13 residues. The CDR3 bases are TGCGCCAGCAGCTTGTATGCGGAAGAGACCCAGTACTTC. Translating gives CASSLYAEETQYF.

The chain couples TRBV9 to TRBJ2-7; a possible D gene is TRBD2 (5 bases). The ends were cut back, 4 bases at V and 0 bases at J, with 20 bases in the middle. This CDR3 has 17 amino acids. The germline V gene has CDR1 SGDLS and CDR2 YYNGEE. The CDR3 region has the DNA TGTGCCAGCAGCTCTGCCGGAGCGGTCGATAGCTCCTACGAGCAGTACTTC. It specifies CASSSAGAVDSSYEQYF.

V gene TRBV7-3 combines with J gene TRBJ2-1; 9 bases are shared with TRBD1. Trimming took 3 bases from V and 5 from J; bases not matched to a gene: 2. The germline CDR1 and CDR2 sequences are SGHTA and FQGTGA. The CDR3 is 14 residues long. The DNA for the CDR3 is TGTGCCAGCAGCTTTGGGACAGGGCACAATGAGCAGTTCTTC. This encodes CASSFGTGHNEQFF.

This clone was seen only once. The rearrangement joins TRBV25-1 to TRBJ2-7; D might be TRBD1 (6 bases). The CDR3 is 14 amino acids. With 2 bases removed from V and 1 base from J, the gap between germline ends came to 9 bases. Germline CDR1 and CDR2: MGHDK and SYGVNS. The CDR3 bases are TGTGCCAGCAGTGAAGGACAGTTGTCCTACGAGCAGTACTTC. Translating gives CASSEGQLSYEQYF.

The chain links TRBV9 to TRBJ2-5; 12 bases line up with TRBD2. The CDR3 is 15 amino acids. The germline CDR1 and CDR2 sequences are SGDLS and YYNGEE. V shed 6 bases, J shed 2 bases, and the junction held 5 bases outside the gene matches. The CDR3 bases are TGTGCCAGCACCTCTAGCGGGAGGGCGCAAGAGACCCAGTACTTC. Translated, it gives CASTSSGRAQETQYF.

The chain is built from TRBV6-5 and TRBJ2-3, with 7 positions matching TRBD1. The CDR3 length is 13 residues. Germline assignment: CDR1 MNHEY and CDR2 SVGAGI. The trim removed 8 bases at V and 3 bases at J, leaving 5 bases unmatched. The CDR3 region is CASRDSGTDTQYF. CDR3 DNA sequence: TGTGCCAGCCGGGACAGTGGAACAGATACGCAGTATTTT.

The chain couples TRBV27 to TRBJ1-2; TRBD1 might be the D (6 bases). CDR3 length: 15 residues. Germline CDR1 MNHEY, CDR2 SMNVEV (reference sequence). Trimming removed 0 bases from V and 7 bases from J, with 15 bases in between. The CDR3 coding sequence is TGTGCCAGCAGTTTATCGTTTCTCGGACAGATTGGCTACACCTTC. This gives the protein CASSLSFLGQIGYTF.

The chain has TRBV29-1 and TRBJ2-1; 8 bases are a match to TRBD2. V was clipped by 0 bases and J by 4 bases; unmatched bases: 2. Germline V gives CDR1 SQVTM, CDR2 ANQGSEA. This CDR3 contains 14 residues. CDR3 coding DNA: TGCAGCGTTGAAGACCTAGCGGGTTACAATGAGCAGTTCTTC. Translated: CSVEDLAGYNEQFF.

The chain has TRBV11-3 and TRBJ2-5, with TRBD2 matching over 12 bases. The J call is doubtful: the DNA matches TRBJ2-7 better. Germline assignment: CDR1 SGHNT and CDR2 YENEEA. The CDR3 spans 14 residues. The CDR3 region has the DNA TGTGCCAGCAGCTTAGGACTAGCGGGAGTCGAGCAGTACTTC. The encoded protein is CASSLGLAGVEQYF.

The chain is built from TRBV7-3 and TRBJ2-1, with D possibly matching TRBD2 (6 bases). Between the trimmed V and J ends, which lost 4 bases and 8 bases, there was a span of 18 bases. The CDR3 is 15 amino acids. The germline gives CDR1 SGHTA, CDR2 FQGTGA. The CDR3 region is CASSYSGGTRDEQFF. Written as DNA, the CDR3 is TGTGCCAGCAGCTATAGTGGCGGGACTCGGGATGAGCAGTTCTTC.

In regard to this clone: One junction end disagrees with the germline gene, perhaps due to a read error. The chain links TRBV18 to TRBJ2-6, with no clear D. The CDR3 has 16 residues. Germline assignment: CDR1 KGHSH and CDR2 LQKENI. CDR3 sequence (DNA): TGTGCCAGCCCACCTCTCCACAACTCTGGGGCCAACGTCCTGACTTTC. Encoded protein: CASPPLHNSGANVLTF.

In its sample, this clone was seen once. The chain joins TRBV18 to TRBJ2-7, with TRBD1 matching 9 bases. CDR1 is KGHSH and CDR2 is LQKENI in the germline V gene. The CDR3 loop spans 14 amino acids. V lost 3 bases, J lost 6 bases, and 6 bases stayed unmatched. CDR3 residues: CASSPKTGGLEQYF. In nucleotides, the CDR3 is TGTGCCAGCTCACCTAAGACAGGGGGGCTCGAGCAGTACTTC.